The clone carrying this TCR beta chain was picked up a small number of times. Gene names are mouse gene names. The sequence runs out 4 residues before the end of the CDR3; the remainder is reconstructed from the germline J gene. Cells that came from pooled cutaneous lymph nodes were sorted using CD4, CD8alpha, NKG2D, NKG2ACE and other markers. The trim removed 3 bases at V and 3 bases at J, leaving 6 bases unmatched. Looked up from germline, CDR1 is NSHNY and CDR2 is SYGAGN. This CDR3 has 15 residues. The record originates from a study of CD8+ T cells in alopecia areata. Following extraction, RNA underwent reverse transcription to cDNA, which served as the sequencing template. Produced via immunoSEQ multiplex PCR; TCRdb's table is partial and in-frame only. The data show around 300,000 clones, with none appearing a single time.

This TCR derives from a C3H/HeJ mouse with alopecia areata. Strain haplotype (MHC): H2-k. The source material was CD4+ T cells sorted from a lymph node. This chain uses TRBV13-1 with TRBJ1-2; 9 positions match TRBD1. This chain's CDR3 is CASSGSGTGHSDYTF. The sequenced CDR3 bases are TGTGCCAGCAGTGGTTCCGGGACAGGGCACTCC.